This T cell receptor (beta chain) was captured by sequencing in a study of T cells in Graves' hyperthyroidism and ophthalmopathy. Study information: Peripheral blood was drawn at first diagnosis, prior to all treatment.

Hyperthyroidism was newly diagnosed in patients aged 18 to 65 (duration under 2 months). In this sample, this clonotype turned up many times. Its specificity is unknown. Template material for amplifying TCR beta CDR3 regions consisted of RNA transcripts. HTBI primers were the set used in a first-round RT-PCR of the TCR CDR3. TCRdb re-called the multiplex PCR reads with MiXCR, one entry per CDR3 protein. The sample records 690,000 or so distinct CDR3 sequences, 18% being singletons. Study-wide results and limits: Researchers found most expanded thyroid clonotypes above 0.001 in blood as well. Researchers report that a 13 V-J model separated ophthalmopathy from stable hyperthyroidism.

This receptor was obtained from a woman between 50 and 59 years old with Graves' hyperthyroidism that later progressed to Graves' ophthalmopathy. The source material was blood.

CDR3: CASSNGQGPYNEQFF. CDR3 DNA: TGTGCCAGCAGCAACGGACAGGGTCCCTACAATGAGCAGTTCTTC. This chain joins TRBV11-2 and TRBJ2-1; TRBD1 matches at 8 bases. The germline CDR1 and CDR2 sequences are SGHAT and FQNNGV. The CDR3 sequence is 15 residues long. V lost 5 bases, J lost 2 bases, and 5 bases stayed unmatched.